The clone carrying this T cell receptor beta chain was detected many times. Its antigen is not known. This sample is drawn from a study of T-cell memory formation after mild COVID-19. TCRdb processed the 5' RACE reads anew with MiXCR; each CDR3 protein has one entry. The sample yields 50,000 to 70,000 distinct CDR3 sequences, 12% seen once. The ends lost 4 bases at V and 2 bases at J; junction bases unmatched: 1. Germline-derived CDR1 and CDR2 are SQVTM and ANQGSEA. The length of the CDR3 is 12 residues. Findings and limits, study-wide: Unconfirmed was the SARS-CoV-2 specificity of second-wave clones that peaked on day 37.

Input material: PBMCs or a T cell subset sorted from them (not recorded which). This receptor was identified in a man aged 18 to 29 who had mild COVID-19 (a few samples of this study predate the infection). Cell type and time point are not known. The J gene is TRBJ2-5, the V gene TRBV29-1; 7 bases agree with TRBD2. Here the CDR3 reads CSVGGLQETQYF. CDR3 in DNA: TGCAGCGTTGGGGGACTACAAGAGACCCAGTACTTC. The whole variable domain, filled in from reference TRBV29-1 and TRBJ2-5, reads SAVISQKPSRDICQRGTSLTIQCQVDSQVTMMFWYRQQPGQSLTLIATANQGSEATYESGFVIDKFPISRPNLTFSTLTVSNMSPEDSSIYLCSVGGLQETQYFGPGTRLLVL.